Below, one TCR beta chain is given with its context. Its target is not known. The PCR was carried out with 60 Vbeta primers and 13 Jbeta primers. Assay used: immunoSEQ multiplex PCR; TCRdb lists only in-frame clones, some missing. The table has 98,000 or so clones, about 80% seen once. V lost 5 bases to trimming and J lost 5 bases; unmatched junction nucleotides: 8. The germline CDR1 and CDR2 sequences are SGHAT and FQNNGV. The CDR3 totals 15 residues. These data originate in a study of cytomegalovirus exposure and HLA in healthy donors. Study results and caveats: Apart from CMV serostatus, no immune exposure information was available.

This clonotype was obtained from a woman younger than 35 in good health and CMV-seropositive. This chain uses TRBV11-2 with TRBJ1-4, with 7 bases that match TRBD1. Material: PBMCs. The CDR3, as DNA: TGTGCCAGCAGCCAGCCGGGACAGTTGAATGAAAAACTGTTTTTT. Translating it yields CASSQPGQLNEKLFF.